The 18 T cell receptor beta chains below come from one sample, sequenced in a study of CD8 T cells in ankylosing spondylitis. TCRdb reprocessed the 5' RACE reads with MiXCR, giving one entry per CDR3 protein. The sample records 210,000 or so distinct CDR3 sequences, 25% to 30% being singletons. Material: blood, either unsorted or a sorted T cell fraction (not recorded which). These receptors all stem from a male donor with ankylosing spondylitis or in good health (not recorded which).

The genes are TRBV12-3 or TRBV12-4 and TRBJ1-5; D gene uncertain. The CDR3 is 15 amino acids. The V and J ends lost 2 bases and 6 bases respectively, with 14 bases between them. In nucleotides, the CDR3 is TGTGCCAGCAGTTTATGGGGAGGCGGTGTTCAGCCCCAGCATTTT. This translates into CASSLWGGGVQPQHF.

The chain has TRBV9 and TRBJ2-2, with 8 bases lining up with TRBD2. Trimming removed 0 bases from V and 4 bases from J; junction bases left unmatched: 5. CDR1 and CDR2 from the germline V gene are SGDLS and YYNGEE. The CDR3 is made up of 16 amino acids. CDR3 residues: CASSVAEAGVTGELFF. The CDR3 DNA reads TGTGCCAGCAGCGTAGCGGAAGCGGGAGTCACCGGGGAGCTGTTTTTT.

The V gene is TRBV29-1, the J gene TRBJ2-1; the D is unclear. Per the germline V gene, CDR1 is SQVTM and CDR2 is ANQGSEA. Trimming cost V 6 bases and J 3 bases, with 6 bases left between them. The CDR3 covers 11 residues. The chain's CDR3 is CSVANYNEQFF. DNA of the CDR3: TGCAGCGTCGCGAACTACAATGAGCAGTTCTTC.

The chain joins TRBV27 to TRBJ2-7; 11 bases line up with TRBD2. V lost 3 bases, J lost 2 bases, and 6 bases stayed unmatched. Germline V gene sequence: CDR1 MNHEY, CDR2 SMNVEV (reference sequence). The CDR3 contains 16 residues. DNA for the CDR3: TGTGCCAGCAGTTTGTTGGGGACTAGCGGCGCCTACGAGCAGTACTTC. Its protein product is CASSLLGTSGAYEQYF.

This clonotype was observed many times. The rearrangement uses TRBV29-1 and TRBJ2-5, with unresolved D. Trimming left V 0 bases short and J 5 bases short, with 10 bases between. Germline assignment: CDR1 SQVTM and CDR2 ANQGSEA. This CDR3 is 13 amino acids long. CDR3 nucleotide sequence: TGCAGCGTTGAAGAGGCAGCTCATGAGACCCAGTACTTC. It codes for CSVEEAAHETQYF.

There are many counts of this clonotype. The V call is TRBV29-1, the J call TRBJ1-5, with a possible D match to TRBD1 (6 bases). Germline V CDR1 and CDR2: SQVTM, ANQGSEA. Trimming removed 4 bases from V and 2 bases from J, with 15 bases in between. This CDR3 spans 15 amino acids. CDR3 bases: TGCAGCGTTGTTCTAACAGGGACGGGCAATCAGCCCCAGCATTTT. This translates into CSVVLTGTGNQPQHF.

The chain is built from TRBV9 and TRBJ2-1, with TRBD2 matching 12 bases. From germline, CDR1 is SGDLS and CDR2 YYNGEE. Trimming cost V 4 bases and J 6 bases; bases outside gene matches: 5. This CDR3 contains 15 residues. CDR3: CASSRGLAGINEQFF. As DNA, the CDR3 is TGTGCCAGCAGCAGAGGACTAGCGGGGATCAATGAGCAGTTCTTC.

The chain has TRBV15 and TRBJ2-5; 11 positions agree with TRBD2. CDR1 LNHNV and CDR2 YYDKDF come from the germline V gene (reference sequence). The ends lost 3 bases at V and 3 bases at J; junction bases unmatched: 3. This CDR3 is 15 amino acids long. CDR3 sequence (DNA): TGTGCCACCAGCAGGGTACTAGCGGGAGAAGAGACCCAGTACTTC. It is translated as CATSRVLAGEETQYF. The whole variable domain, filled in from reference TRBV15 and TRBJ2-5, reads DAMVIQNPRYQVTQFGKPVTLSCSQTLNHNVMYWYQQKSSQAPKLLFHYYDKDFNNEADTPDNFQSRRPNTSFCFLDIRSPGLGDTAMYLCATSRVLAGEETQYFGPGTRLLVL.

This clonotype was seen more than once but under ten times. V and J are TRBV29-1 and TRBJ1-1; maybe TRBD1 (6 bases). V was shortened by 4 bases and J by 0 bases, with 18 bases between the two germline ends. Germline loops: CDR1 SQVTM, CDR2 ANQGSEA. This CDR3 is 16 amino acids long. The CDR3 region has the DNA TGCAGCGTTGCCAGGGGAGGGGAACTGATGAACACTGAAGCTTTCTTT. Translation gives CSVARGGELMNTEAFF.

CDR3 in DNA: TGTGCCAGCAGCTACTTAAGCTCCTACGAGCAGTACTTC. This sequence encodes CASSYLSSYEQYF. The V call is TRBV7-2, the J call TRBJ2-7; D uncertain. Germline V gene lookup returns CDR1 SGHTA and CDR2 FQGNSA. CDR3 length: 13 amino acids. The V gene lost 4 bases and the J gene lost 0 bases, with 7 bases spanning the gap.

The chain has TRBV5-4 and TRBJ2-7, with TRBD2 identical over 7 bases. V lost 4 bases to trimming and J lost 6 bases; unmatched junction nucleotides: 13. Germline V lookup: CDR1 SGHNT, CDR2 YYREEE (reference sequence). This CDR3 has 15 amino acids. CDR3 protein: CASSGPGLPLREQYF. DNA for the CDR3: TGTGCCAGCAGCGGACCGGGACTACCTCTCCGCGAGCAGTACTTC.

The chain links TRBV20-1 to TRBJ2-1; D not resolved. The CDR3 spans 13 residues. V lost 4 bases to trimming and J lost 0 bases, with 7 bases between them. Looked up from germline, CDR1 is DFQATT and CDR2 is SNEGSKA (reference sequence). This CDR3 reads CSATRSSYNEQFF. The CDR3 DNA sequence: TGCAGTGCTACCCGGAGCTCCTACAATGAGCAGTTCTTC.

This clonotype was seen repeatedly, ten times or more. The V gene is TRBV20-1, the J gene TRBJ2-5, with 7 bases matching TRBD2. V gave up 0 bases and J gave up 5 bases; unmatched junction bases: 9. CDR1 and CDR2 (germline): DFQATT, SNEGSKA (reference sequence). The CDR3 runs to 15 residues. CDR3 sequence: CSARDWAGRGETQYF. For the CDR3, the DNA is TGCAGTGCTAGAGATTGGGCAGGGAGGGGCGAGACCCAGTACTTC.

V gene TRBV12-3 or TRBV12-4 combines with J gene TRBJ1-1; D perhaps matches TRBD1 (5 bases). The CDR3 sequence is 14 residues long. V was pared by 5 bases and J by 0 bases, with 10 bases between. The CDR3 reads CASSQQGMNTEAFF. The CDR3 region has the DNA TGTGCCAGCAGTCAGCAGGGAATGAACACTGAAGCTTTCTTT.

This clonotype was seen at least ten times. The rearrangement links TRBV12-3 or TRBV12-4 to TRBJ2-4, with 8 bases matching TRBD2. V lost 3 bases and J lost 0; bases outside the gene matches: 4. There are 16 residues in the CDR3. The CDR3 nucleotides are TGTGCCAGCAGTTTGGTGGCGGGGGGAGCCAAAAACATTCAGTACTTC. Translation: CASSLVAGGAKNIQYF.

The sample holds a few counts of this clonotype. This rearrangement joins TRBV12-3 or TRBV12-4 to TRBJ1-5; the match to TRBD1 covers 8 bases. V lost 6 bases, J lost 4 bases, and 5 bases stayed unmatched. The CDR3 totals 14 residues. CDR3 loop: CASSNRGRNQPQHF. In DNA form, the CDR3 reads TGTGCCAGCAGCAACAGGGGGAGGAATCAGCCCCAGCATTTT.

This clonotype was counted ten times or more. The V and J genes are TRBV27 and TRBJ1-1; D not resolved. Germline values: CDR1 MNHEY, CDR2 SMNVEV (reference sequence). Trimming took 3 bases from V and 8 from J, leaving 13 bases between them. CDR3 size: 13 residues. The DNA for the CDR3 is TGTGCCAGCAGTTTTCTTACCGGGGAGGAAGCTTTCTTT. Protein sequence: CASSFLTGEEAFF.

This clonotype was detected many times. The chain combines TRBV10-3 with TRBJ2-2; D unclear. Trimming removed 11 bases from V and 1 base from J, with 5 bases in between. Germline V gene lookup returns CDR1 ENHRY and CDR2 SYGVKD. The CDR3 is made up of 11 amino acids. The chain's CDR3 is CAAWNTGELFF. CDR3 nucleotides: TGTGCCGCCTGGAACACCGGGGAGCTGTTTTTT.